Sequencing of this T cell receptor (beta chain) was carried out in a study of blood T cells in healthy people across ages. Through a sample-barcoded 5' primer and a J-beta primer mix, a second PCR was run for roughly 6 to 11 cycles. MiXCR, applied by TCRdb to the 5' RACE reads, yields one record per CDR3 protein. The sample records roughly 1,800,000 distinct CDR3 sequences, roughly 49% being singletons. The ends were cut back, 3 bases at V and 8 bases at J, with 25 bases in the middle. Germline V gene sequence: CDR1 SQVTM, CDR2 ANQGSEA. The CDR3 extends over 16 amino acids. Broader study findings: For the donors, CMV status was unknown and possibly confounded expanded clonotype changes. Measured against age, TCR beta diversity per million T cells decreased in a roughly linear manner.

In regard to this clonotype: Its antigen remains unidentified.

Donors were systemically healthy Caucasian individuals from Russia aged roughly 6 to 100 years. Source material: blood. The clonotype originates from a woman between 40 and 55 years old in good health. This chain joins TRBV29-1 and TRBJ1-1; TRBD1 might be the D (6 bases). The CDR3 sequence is CSVELPPGWGHREAFF. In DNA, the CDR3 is TGCAGCGTTGAGTTGCCTCCTGGGTGGGGACACCGCGAAGCTTTCTTT.